The clone carrying this T cell receptor (beta chain) was observed many times. Its specificity is unknown. This entry comes from a study of T cells after yellow fever vaccination. The germline V gene encodes CDR1 LGHNA and CDR2 YSLEER. Deletions cut 1 base from V and 4 bases from J, with 11 bases between. This CDR3 is built from 15 residues. TCRdb independently ran MiXCR on the 5' RACE reads; one entry per CDR3 protein. The repertoire has 250,000 or so distinct CDR3 sequences, roughly 6.8% of them found once; the top ten carry 1.1%. Findings of the study overall: After the booster, approximately 96% of CD4 and roughly nine tenths of CD8 primary-response clones were re-detected. The secondary response was weaker but peaked faster, day 5 versus 15.

The material was CD4+ T cells sorted from PBMCs, obtained on the day of the yellow fever booster vaccination. The sequence was obtained from a man aged 30 to 39 who received the YFV17D yellow fever vaccine. The V gene is TRBV4-3, the J gene TRBJ2-1; tentative D call: TRBD2 (5 bases). The DNA of the CDR3 is TGCGCCAGCAGCCAAGGCGTCGGGATATACAATGAGCAGTTCTTC. Its translation: CASSQGVGIYNEQFF.